The sequence of this TCR beta chain was determined in a study of CD8+ T cells in alopecia areata. The overall study: Each of the treated patients was given oral tofacitinib, 5 to 10 mg twice daily, for moderate-to-severe alopecia areata. Percent affected scalp area, the SALT score, rated treated patients' severity.

V was pared by 1 base and J by 8 bases, with 11 bases between. Germline V gene data show CDR1 as SQVTM and CDR2 as ANQGSEA. The CDR3 loop spans 13 amino acids. Study-wide results and caveats: Many of the expanded lesional clones endured in scalp and blood while on tofacitinib. Researchers say the link of baseline CD8+ expansion to response remains uncertain, with one nonresponder.

The treatment denotes: oral pan-JAK inhibitor, 5-10 mg twice daily. cDNA prepared by RNA extraction and subsequent reverse transcription served as the template for sequencing. The table came from immunoSEQ multiplex PCR; TCRdb's copy has only in-frame clones and leaves some out. The table shows roughly 200,000 clones, with around 56% occurring only once. Comments on this clone: Its matching antigen is unknown.

V gene TRBV29-1 combines with J gene TRBJ1-4; D possibly corresponds to TRBD1 (5 bases). Sequencing used CD4+ T cells sorted from blood, obtained at week 4, from a patient treated with tofacitinib. The receptor's source is a human donor with alopecia areata. The CDR3 reads CSVEGQGREKLFF. The CDR3 DNA follows: TGCAGCGTTGAAGGGCAGGGCCGCGAAAAACTGTTTTTT.